These 17 T cell receptor beta chains originate from one sample sequenced in a study of identical twins. In TCRdb, the 5' RACE reads were re-called with MiXCR into one record per CDR3 protein. The sample has 150,000 or so distinct CDR3 sequences, under 4.5% seen once. Sequenced input: memory T cells sorted from blood. The receptors were sampled from a man aged 18-30 years in good health.

This clonotype was seen ten or more times. The chain couples TRBV18 to TRBJ2-3, with unresolved D. Germline CDR1 reads KGHSH; CDR2 reads LQKENI. Trimming removed 1 base at V and 7 bases at J, with 9 bases between. The CDR3 is 13 residues long. The DNA of the CDR3 is TGTGCCAGCTCACCACAGCGCGAAAATACGCAGTATTTT. Protein product: CASSPQRENTQYF.

This clonotype was detected many times. The gene calls are TRBV29-1 and TRBJ2-4; a weak D match, TRBD1 (5 bases). Germline lookup yields CDR1 SQVTM and CDR2 ANQGSEA. Trimming took off 7 bases at V and 5 bases at J, with 9 bases between the two ends. This CDR3 is 11 amino acids long. The CDR3 sequence: CSGTTENIQYF. CDR3 coding DNA: TGCAGCGGGACGACAGAAAACATTCAGTACTTC.

Regarding this clonotype: A clone one base away is much larger, so this may be a read error. The chain links TRBV20-1 to TRBJ2-1; 8 nucleotides agree with TRBD2. The CDR3 sequence is 15 residues long. The junction had 12 bases not matched to a gene; V was cut back by 5 bases and J by 6 bases. Looked up from germline, CDR1 is DFQATT and CDR2 is SNEGSKA (reference sequence). The CDR3 sequence: CSADARGLDCNEQFF. The CDR3 bases are TGCAGTGCTGACGCCAGGGGACTAGATTGCAATGAGCAGTTCTTC.

Ten or more counts support this clonotype. The J gene is TRBJ2-1, the V gene TRBV6-2 or TRBV6-3; 11 positions agree with TRBD2. This CDR3 contains 21 residues. Germline CDR1 is MNHEY and CDR2 is SVGEGT. V shed 6 bases, J shed 4 bases, and the junction held 23 bases outside the gene matches. In DNA form, the CDR3 reads TGTGCCAGCAGAACAATCCGGGGGACTAGCGGAACGGCGGACCGTTACAATGAGCAGTTCTTC. Translating it yields CASRTIRGTSGTADRYNEQFF.

This clonotype was recorded many times. The rearrangement uses TRBV5-1 and TRBJ1-2; D possibly corresponds to TRBD1 (6 bases). V was pared by 5 bases and J by 6 bases, with 17 bases between. CDR1 is SGHRS and CDR2 is YFSETQ in the germline V gene. CDR3 length equals 14 residues. The CDR3 coding sequence is TGCGCCAGCAGTCCGGGGGCGCAAGTACATGGCTACACCTTC. Its translation: CASSPGAQVHGYTF.

Regarding this clonotype: This may come from a read error, since a much larger clone is one base off. This is likely a read error, given that the CDR3 carries no conserved phenylalanine or tryptophan at its end. The rearrangement links TRBV15 to TRBJ2-3; no clear D. The germline V gene has CDR1 LNHNV and CDR2 YYDKDF (reference sequence). Trimming took 0 bases from V and 3 from J, leaving 7 bases between them. This CDR3 region has 14 residues. The CDR3 reads CATSRDGRTDTQYC. CDR3 bases: TGTGCCACCAGCAGAGATGGACGAACAGATACGCAGTATTGT.

Ten or more counts support this clonotype. V usage is TRBV20-1 and J usage is TRBJ2-7; TRBD2 aligns across 9 bases. V lost 6 bases, J lost 1 base, and 7 bases stayed unmatched. There are 14 residues in the CDR3. The germline V gene encodes CDR1 DFQATT and CDR2 SNEGSKA (reference sequence). DNA for the CDR3: TGCAGTGCGATTAGCGGGAGTCGGTCCTACGAGCAGTACTTC. This codes for CSAISGSRSYEQYF.

This clonotype appeared many times. The chain links TRBV20-1 to TRBJ2-1, with D tentatively TRBD1 (6 bases). CDR1 and CDR2 (germline): DFQATT, SNEGSKA (reference sequence). This CDR3 contains 14 residues. V dropped 6 bases and J dropped 0 bases, with 12 bases sitting between them. The CDR3 coding sequence is TGCAGTGCGGGGGCCTTAAGCTCCTACAATGAGCAGTTCTTC. Amino acids: CSAGALSSYNEQFF.

This clonotype was counted ten times or more. J is TRBJ1-4 and V is TRBV12-3 or TRBV12-4; maybe TRBD1 (6 bases). The CDR3 has 13 amino acids. The germline V and J ends were trimmed by 4 bases and 6 bases, with 9 bases remaining between them. CDR3: CASSSGAYEKLFF. DNA of the CDR3: TGTGCCAGCAGTTCGGGGGCCTATGAAAAACTGTTTTTT.

By share of the sample, this clonotype is medium-sized. This chain joins TRBV12-3 or TRBV12-4 and TRBJ2-7; D unclear. The V gene lost 8 bases and the J gene lost 3 bases, with 11 bases spanning the gap. CDR3 size: 12 residues. This chain's CDR3 is CASAPVGYEQYF. CDR3 coding DNA: TGTGCCAGCGCCCCGGTTGGCTACGAGCAGTACTTC.

This clonotype was found many times. The V and J genes are TRBV20-1 and TRBJ2-7, with unresolved D. Trimming removed 6 bases at V and 3 bases at J, with 18 bases between. Germline CDR1 and CDR2: DFQATT and SNEGSKA (reference sequence). The CDR3 consists of 14 residues. The CDR3 DNA reads as TGCAGTGCCGGGCCCACAGAAACATACTACGAGCAGTACTTC. Translating gives CSAGPTETYYEQYF.

This clonotype was seen only a few times. The rearrangement uses TRBV6-2 or TRBV6-3 and TRBJ2-3, with 10 bases identical to TRBD2. The trim removed 4 bases at V and 5 bases at J, leaving 15 bases unmatched. This CDR3 has 18 amino acids. Germline lookup yields CDR1 MNHEY and CDR2 SVGEGT. CDR3 nucleotide sequence: TGTGCCAGCAGTTTGGGGCCCCTGCTAGCGGGAGATGGAGATACGCAGTATTTT. Protein: CASSLGPLLAGDGDTQYF.

This clonotype was counted ten times or more. The chain employs TRBV7-9 and TRBJ2-3; D call uncertain. Deletions cut 7 bases from V and 2 bases from J, with 7 bases between. The CDR3 is 12 residues long. The germline V gene encodes CDR1 SEHNR and CDR2 FQNEAQ (reference sequence). The CDR3 loop is CASKQITDTQYF. CDR3 coding DNA: TGTGCCAGCAAGCAGATCACAGATACGCAGTATTTT.

In this sample, this clonotype turned up many times. V gene TRBV30 combines with J gene TRBJ1-5; 12 bases align to TRBD1. The CDR3 contains 15 residues. The V and J ends lost 2 bases and 5 bases, in that order; junction bases with no gene match: 4. Germline V lookup: CDR1 GTSNPN, CDR2 SVGIG (reference sequence). The CDR3 protein is CAWSSGTGGYQPQHF. Written as DNA, the CDR3 is TGTGCCTGGAGTTCGGGGACAGGGGGCTATCAGCCCCAGCATTTT.

Ten or more counts support this clonotype. The V gene is TRBV7-8, the J gene TRBJ2-7; 8 bases are shared with TRBD2. CDR1 is SGHVS and CDR2 is FQNEAQ in the germline V gene. The CDR3 consists of 15 residues. V lost 3 bases to trimming and J lost 0 bases; unmatched junction nucleotides: 4. The CDR3, as DNA: TGTGCCAGCAGCTTCTTAAGCGGGAGCTCCTACGAGCAGTACGTC. It translates to CASSFLSGSSYEQYV.

This clonotype has a count of ten or more. CDR3 amino acids: CSARDLVREQARGGYTF. The CDR3 DNA sequence: TGCAGTGCTAGAGATCTCGTCAGGGAGCAAGCGAGAGGAGGCTACACCTTC. V and J are TRBV20-1 and TRBJ1-2; D might be TRBD1 (5 bases). This CDR3 comprises 17 residues. CDR1 DFQATT and CDR2 SNEGSKA come from the germline V gene (reference sequence). V lost 0 bases to trimming and J lost 8 bases, with 25 bases between them.

This clonotype was recorded many times. The rearrangement joins TRBV6-6 to TRBJ1-2; the D is unclear. V lost 7 bases to trimming and J lost 6 bases, with 6 bases between them. Per the germline V gene, CDR1 is MNHNY and CDR2 is SVGAGI (reference sequence). CDR3 length: 10 amino acids. CDR3 sequence: CASKGNGYTF. CDR3 nucleotide sequence: TGTGCCAGCAAAGGAAATGGCTACACCTTC.